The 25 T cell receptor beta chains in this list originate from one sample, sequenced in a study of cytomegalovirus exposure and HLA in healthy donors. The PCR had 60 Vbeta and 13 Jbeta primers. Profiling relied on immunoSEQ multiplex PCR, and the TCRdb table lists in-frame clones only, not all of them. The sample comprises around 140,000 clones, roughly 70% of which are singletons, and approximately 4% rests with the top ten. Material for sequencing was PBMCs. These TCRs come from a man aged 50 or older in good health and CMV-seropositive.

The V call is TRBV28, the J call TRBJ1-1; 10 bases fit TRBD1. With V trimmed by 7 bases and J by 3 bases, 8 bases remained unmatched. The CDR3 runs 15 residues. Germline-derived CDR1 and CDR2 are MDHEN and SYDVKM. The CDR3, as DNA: TGTGCCAGCACCAATGCCGGGACAGGGGACACTGAAGCTTTCTTT. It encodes CASTNAGTGDTEAFF.

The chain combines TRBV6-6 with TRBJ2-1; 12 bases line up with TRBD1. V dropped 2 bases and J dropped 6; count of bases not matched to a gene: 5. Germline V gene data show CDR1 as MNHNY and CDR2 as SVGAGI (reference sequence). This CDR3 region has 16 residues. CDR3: CASSYTRDRGLNEQFF. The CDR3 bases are TGTGCCAGCAGTTACACGAGGGACAGGGGGCTCAATGAGCAGTTCTTC.

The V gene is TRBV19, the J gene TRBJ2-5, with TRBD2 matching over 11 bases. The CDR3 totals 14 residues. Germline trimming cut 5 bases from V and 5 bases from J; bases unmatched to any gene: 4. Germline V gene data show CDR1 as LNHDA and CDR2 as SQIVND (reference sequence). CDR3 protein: CASSRIAGGETQYF. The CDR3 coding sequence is TGTGCCAGTAGTCGAATAGCGGGAGGGGAGACCCAGTACTTC.

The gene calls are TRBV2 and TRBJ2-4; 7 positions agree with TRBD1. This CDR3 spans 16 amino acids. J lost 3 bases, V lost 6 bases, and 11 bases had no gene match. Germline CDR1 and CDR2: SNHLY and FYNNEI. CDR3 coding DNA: TGTGCCAGCAGGCCCCGAGGGGACAGCTACAAAAACATTCAGTACTTC. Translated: CASRPRGDSYKNIQYF. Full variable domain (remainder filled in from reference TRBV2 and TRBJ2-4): EPEVTQTPSHQVTQMGQEVILRCVPISNHLYFYWYRQILGQKVEFLVSFYNNEISEKSEIFDDQFSVERPDGSNFTLKIRSTKLEDSAMYFCASRPRGDSYKNIQYFGAGTRLSVL.

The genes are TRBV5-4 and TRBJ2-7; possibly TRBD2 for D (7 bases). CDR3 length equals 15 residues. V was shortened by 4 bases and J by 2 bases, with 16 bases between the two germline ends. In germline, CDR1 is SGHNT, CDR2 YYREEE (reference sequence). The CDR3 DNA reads TGTGCCAGCAGCCTAGGGGGGGGTTTAACCTACGAGCAGTACTTC. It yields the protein CASSLGGGLTYEQYF.

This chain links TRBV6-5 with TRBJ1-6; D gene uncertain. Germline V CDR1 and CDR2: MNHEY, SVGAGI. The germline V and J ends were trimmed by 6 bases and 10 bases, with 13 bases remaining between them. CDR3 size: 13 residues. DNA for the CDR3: TGTGCCAGCAGCCGATCGGGTGTCTCACCCCTCCACTTT. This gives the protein CASSRSGVSPLHF.

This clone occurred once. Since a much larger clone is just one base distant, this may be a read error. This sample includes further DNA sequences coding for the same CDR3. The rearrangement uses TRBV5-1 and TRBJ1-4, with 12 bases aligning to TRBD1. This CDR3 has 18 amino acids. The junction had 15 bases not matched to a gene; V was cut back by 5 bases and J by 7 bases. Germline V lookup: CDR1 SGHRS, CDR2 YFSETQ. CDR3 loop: CASSRAGTGGQGSEKLFF. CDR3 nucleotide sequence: TGCGCCAGCAGTCGAGCCGGGACAGGGGGCCAGGGGTCTGAAAAACTGTTTTTT. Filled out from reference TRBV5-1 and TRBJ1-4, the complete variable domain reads KAGVTQTPRYLIKTRGQQVTLSCSPISGHRSVSWYQQTPGQGLQFLFEYFSETQRNKGNFPGRFSGRQFSNSRSEMNVSTLELGDSALYLCASSRAGTGGQGSEKLFFGSGTQLSVL.

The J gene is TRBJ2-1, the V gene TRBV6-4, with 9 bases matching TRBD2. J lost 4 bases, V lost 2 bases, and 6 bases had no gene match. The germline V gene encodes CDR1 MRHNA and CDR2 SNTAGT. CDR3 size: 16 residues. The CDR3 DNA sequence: TGTGCCAGCAGTGACCGCCCAGCGGGAGGATACAATGAGCAGTTCTTC. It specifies CASSDRPAGGYNEQFF.

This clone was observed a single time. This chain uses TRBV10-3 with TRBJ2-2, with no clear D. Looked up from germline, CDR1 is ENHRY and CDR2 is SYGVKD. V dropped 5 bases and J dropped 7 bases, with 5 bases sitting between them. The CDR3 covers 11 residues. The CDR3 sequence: CAISPGGELFF. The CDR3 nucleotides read TGTGCCATCAGTCCAGGCGGGGAGCTGTTTTTT.

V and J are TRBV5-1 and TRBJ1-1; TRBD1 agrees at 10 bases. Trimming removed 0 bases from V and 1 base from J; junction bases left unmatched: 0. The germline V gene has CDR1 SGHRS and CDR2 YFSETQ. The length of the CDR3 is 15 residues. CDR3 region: CASSLGTGGNTEAFF. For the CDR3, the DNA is TGCGCCAGCAGCTTGGGGACAGGGGGGAACACTGAAGCTTTCTTT.

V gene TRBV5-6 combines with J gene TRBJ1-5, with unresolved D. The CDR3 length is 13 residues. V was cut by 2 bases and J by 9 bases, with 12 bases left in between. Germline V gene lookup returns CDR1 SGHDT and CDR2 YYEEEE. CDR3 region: CASSFALGRPQHF. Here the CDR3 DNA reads TGTGCCAGCAGCTTCGCCCTCGGGAGGCCCCAGCATTTT.

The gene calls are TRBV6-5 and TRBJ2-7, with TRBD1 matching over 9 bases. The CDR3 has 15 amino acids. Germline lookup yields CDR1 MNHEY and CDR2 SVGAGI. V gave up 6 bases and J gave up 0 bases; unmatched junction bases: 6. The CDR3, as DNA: TGTGCCAGCAGACCCGGGACAGGGAGCTCCTACGAGCAGTACTTC. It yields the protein CASRPGTGSSYEQYF.

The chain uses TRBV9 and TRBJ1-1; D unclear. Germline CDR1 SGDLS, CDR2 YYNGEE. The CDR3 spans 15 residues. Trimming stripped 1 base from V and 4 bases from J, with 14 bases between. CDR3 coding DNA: TGTGCCAGCAGCGTAAGGGATCAGGCGGGCACTGAAGCTTTCTTT. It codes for CASSVRDQAGTEAFF. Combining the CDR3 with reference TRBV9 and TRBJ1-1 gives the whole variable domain DSGVTQTPKHLITATGQRVTLRCSPRSGDLSVYWYQQSLDQGLQFLIQYYNGEERAKGNILERFSAQQFPDLHSELNLSSLELGDSALYFCASSVRDQAGTEAFFGQGTRLTVV.

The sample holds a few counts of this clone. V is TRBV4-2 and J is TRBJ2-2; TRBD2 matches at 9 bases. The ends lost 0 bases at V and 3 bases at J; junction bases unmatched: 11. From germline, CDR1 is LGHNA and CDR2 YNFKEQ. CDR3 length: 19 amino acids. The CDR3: CASSQDGLAIVPDTGELFF. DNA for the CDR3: TGTGCCAGCAGCCAAGATGGACTAGCGATTGTCCCCGACACCGGGGAGCTGTTTTTT.

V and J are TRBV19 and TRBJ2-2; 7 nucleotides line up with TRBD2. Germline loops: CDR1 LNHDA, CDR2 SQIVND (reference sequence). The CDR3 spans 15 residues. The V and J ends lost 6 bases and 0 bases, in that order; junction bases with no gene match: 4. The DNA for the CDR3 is TGTGCCAGTAGATGGGGGGGACCGAACACCGGGGAGCTGTTTTTT. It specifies CASRWGGPNTGELFF.

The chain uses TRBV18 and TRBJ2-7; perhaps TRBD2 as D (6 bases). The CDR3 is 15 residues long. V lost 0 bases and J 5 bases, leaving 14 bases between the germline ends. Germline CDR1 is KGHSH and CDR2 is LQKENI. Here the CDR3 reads CASSPPSSVLHEQYF. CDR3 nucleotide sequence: TGTGCCAGCTCACCACCTTCTAGCGTTCTCCACGAGCAGTACTTC.

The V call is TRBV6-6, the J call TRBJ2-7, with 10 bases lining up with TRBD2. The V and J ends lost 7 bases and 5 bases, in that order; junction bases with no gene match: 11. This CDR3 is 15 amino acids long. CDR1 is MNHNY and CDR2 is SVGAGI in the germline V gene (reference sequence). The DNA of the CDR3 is TGTGCCAGCAAAGAACAGCTAGCGGGAGTCAACGAGCAGTACTTC. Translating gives CASKEQLAGVNEQYF.

The CDR3 DNA follows: TGTGCCAGTAGTCCCGGACAGGGAGGGATTACTAACTATGGCTACACCTTC. Protein product: CASSPGQGGITNYGYTF. This rearrangement joins TRBV19 to TRBJ1-2, with TRBD1 matching 8 bases. The trim removed 5 bases at V and 0 bases at J, leaving 11 bases unmatched. Germline CDR1 reads LNHDA; CDR2 reads SQIVND (reference sequence). The CDR3 has 17 amino acids.

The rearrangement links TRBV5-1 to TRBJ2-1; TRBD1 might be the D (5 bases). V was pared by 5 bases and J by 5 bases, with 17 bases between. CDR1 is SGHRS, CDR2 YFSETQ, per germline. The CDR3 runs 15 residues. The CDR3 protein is CASRPWQSRDNEQFF. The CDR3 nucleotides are TGCGCCAGCAGACCCTGGCAGTCCAGGGACAATGAGCAGTTCTTC.

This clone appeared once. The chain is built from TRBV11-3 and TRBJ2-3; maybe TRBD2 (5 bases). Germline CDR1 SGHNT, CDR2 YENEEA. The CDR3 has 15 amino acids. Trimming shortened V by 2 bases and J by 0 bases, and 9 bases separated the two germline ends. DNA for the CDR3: TGTGCCAGCAGCTTACTAGGGAGTAGCACAGATACGCAGTATTTT. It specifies CASSLLGSSTDTQYF.

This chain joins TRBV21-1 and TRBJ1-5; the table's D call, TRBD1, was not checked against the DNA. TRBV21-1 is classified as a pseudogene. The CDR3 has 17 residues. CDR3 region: CASTGTGGSGSNQPQHF. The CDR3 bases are TGTGCCAGCACCGGGACAGGGGGCAGTGGGAGCAATCAGCCCCAGCATTTT.

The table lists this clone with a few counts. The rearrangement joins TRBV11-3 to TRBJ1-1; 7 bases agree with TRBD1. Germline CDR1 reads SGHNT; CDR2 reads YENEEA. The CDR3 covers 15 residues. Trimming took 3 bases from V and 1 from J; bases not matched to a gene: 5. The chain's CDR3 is CASSFSGQSNTEAFF. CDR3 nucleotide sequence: TGTGCCAGCAGCTTTTCGGGACAGTCGAACACTGAAGCTTTCTTT.

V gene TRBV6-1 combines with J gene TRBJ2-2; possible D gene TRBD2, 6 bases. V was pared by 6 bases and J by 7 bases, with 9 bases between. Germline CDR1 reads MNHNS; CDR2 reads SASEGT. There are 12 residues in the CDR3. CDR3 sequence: CASRAGFGELFF. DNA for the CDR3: TGTGCCAGCAGGGCGGGATTCGGGGAGCTGTTTTTT.

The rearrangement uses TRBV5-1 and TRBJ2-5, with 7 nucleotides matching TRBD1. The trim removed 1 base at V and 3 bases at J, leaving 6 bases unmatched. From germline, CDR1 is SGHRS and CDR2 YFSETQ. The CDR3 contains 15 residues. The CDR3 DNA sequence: TGCGCCAGCAGCTTGATAAGAGGACAGGAAGAGACCCAGTACTTC. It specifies CASSLIRGQEETQYF.

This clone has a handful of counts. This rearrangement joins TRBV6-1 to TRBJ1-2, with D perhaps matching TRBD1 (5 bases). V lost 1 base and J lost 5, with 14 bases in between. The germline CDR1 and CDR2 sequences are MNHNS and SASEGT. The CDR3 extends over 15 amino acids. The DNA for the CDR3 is TGTGCCAGCAGTGAAGTTGAGGCAGGGAAGTATGGCTACACCTTC. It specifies CASSEVEAGKYGYTF.